This T cell receptor (beta chain) was documented in a study of T cell repertoires in cytomegalovirus infection. Across the study: Indicated by public TCR beta signatures were CMV infection and matching HLA type. Study-level points and caveats: Of the TCR beta families, the public ones yielded a cumulative frequency that identified carriers of CMV plus the relevant HLA. Dominating the ex vivo response were TCR beta clonotypes that were CMV-specific and HLA-C-restricted.

Trimming took 6 bases from V and 0 from J; bases not matched to a gene: 1. Germline loops: CDR1 SGHAT, CDR2 FQDESV (reference sequence). The CDR3 has 13 amino acids. TCRdb called the reads again in MiXCR, with one record for every CDR3 protein. Among approximately 150,000 distinct CDR3 sequences, 6.5% were seen once, and the ten largest hold roughly 18%. This clonotype was recorded at least ten times. Its antigen is still unknown. This receptor was obtained from a human donor in good health (CMV status not recorded). Some clones in this sample may be carry-over from other donors' samples. The chain uses TRBV11-1 and TRBJ2-7, with 8 bases matching TRBD1. Sequencing used PBMCs. The CDR3 nucleotides are TGTGCCAGCAGGGACAGGGTCTCCTACGAGCAGTACTTC. Amino acids: CASRDRVSYEQYF.